This passage covers 7 T cell receptor beta chains from one sample sequenced in a study of blood T cell repertoires in COVID-19. Produced via immunoSEQ multiplex PCR; TCRdb's table is partial and in-frame only. The repertoire holds about 150,000 clones, more than 75% seen once, with under 7.5% in the top ten. The specimen sequenced was peripheral blood. Receptors were obtained from an older man with acute or convalescent COVID-19.

This clone occurred once. The chain carries TRBV9 and TRBJ2-2; D unclear. From germline, CDR1 is SGDLS and CDR2 YYNGEE. V was pared by 0 bases and J by 6 bases, with 12 bases between. The CDR3 contains 15 residues. CDR3 loop: CASSVANRVAGELFF. In DNA form, the CDR3 reads TGTGCCAGCAGCGTAGCGAATCGAGTGGCCGGGGAGCTGTTTTTT.

The rearrangement uses TRBV6-2 or TRBV6-3 and TRBJ1-1, with TRBD1 matching 7 bases. There are 16 residues in the CDR3. Germline V CDR1 and CDR2: MNHEY, SVGEGT. The J segment lost 0 bases and the V segment lost 0 bases, leaving 4 bases of the junction unmatched. The CDR3 spells CASSYSTGPMNTEAFF. In DNA form, the CDR3 reads TGTGCCAGCAGTTACTCGACAGGGCCCATGAACACTGAAGCTTTCTTT.

The rearrangement links TRBV6-4 to TRBJ1-5; 9 nucleotides match TRBD1. The trim removed 5 bases at V and 6 bases at J, leaving 2 bases unmatched. This CDR3 contains 13 residues. CDR1 is MRHNA and CDR2 is SNTAGT in the germline V gene. CDR3 DNA sequence: TGTGCCAGCAGTCGACAGGGGGGTCAGCCCCAGCATTTT. Its translation is CASSRQGGQPQHF.

This sequence joins TRBV24-1 and TRBJ2-3; 12 bases align to TRBD2. This CDR3 is built from 17 residues. After removal of 4 bases from V and 0 bases from J, the junction contained 4 bases not matched to a gene. Germline CDR1 is KGHDR and CDR2 is SFDVKD. CDR3 sequence: CATSELGTSGSTDTQYF. The CDR3 bases are TGTGCCACCAGTGAACTGGGGACTAGCGGGAGCACAGATACGCAGTATTTT.

The CDR3 is CASSRDFGTGDDYGYTF. The CDR3 region has the DNA TGTGCCAGCAGCAGGGACTTTGGGACAGGGGATGACTATGGCTACACCTTC. V usage is TRBV7-9 and J usage is TRBJ1-2, with 10 bases fitting TRBD1. V was pared by 5 bases and J by 3 bases, with 12 bases of the junction left unmatched. Germline CDR1 reads SEHNR; CDR2 reads FQNEAQ (reference sequence). The CDR3 runs 17 residues.

The J gene is TRBJ2-7, the V gene TRBV6-1; 11 positions match TRBD2. The CDR3 is 15 amino acids. V trimming: 3 bases; J trimming: 3 bases; junction bases outside the gene matches: 4. Germline V gene sequence: CDR1 MNHNS, CDR2 SASEGT. The CDR3 loop reads CASSDPGLADYEQYF. The DNA of the CDR3 is TGTGCCAGCAGTGACCCGGGACTAGCGGACTACGAGCAGTACTTC.

V gene TRBV16 combines with J gene TRBJ1-3; D perhaps matches TRBD1 (6 bases). CDR1 and CDR2 (germline): KGHSY, FQNENV. CDR3 size: 15 residues. V dropped 4 bases and J dropped 1 base, with 11 bases sitting between them. The CDR3 DNA reads TGTGCCAGCAGCCGCCAGACAGGTTCTGGAAACACCATATATTTT. This translates into CASSRQTGSGNTIYF.